This T cell receptor (beta chain) comes out of a study of blood T cell repertoires in COVID-19. Deletions cut 1 base from V and 6 bases from J, with 12 bases between. The germline CDR1 and CDR2 sequences are MGHDK and SYGVNS. This CDR3 spans 14 amino acids. TCRdb's copy holds only in-frame clones and misses some; the assay was immunoSEQ multiplex PCR. The sample holds over 350,000 clones, roughly 90% seen once. Which cohort a participant joined came from the clinical history participants gave. The source of this sequence is a woman in her thirties with acute COVID-19. The sequenced sample was PBMCs or T cells enriched from blood (not recorded which). J is TRBJ1-1 and V is TRBV25-1, with D uncertain. The CDR3 sequence: CASSESRVLAEAFF. CDR3 DNA sequence: TGTGCCAGCAGTGAATCGAGGGTTTTGGCTGAAGCTTTCTTT.